Each of the 27 T cell receptor beta chains below was sequenced from the same sample in a study of blood T cell repertoires in COVID-19. This table comes from immunoSEQ multiplex PCR, and its TCRdb copy is limited to in-frame clones, with some not included. The sample holds a few hundred thousand clones, approximately 91% seen once. Sequencing input: PBMCs or T cells enriched from blood (not recorded which). The receptors here all came from a human donor in a cohort exposed to, infected with or recovered from COVID-19 (not recorded which). The donor label of this sample is uncertain.

CDR3 in amino acids: CASSLDAGVIADTQYF. The CDR3 DNA reads TGTGCCAGCAGCTTGGATGCGGGGGTAATCGCAGATACGCAGTATTTT. The chain recombines TRBV5-4 with TRBJ2-3, with 7 bases identical to TRBD2. V lost 0 bases, J lost 4 bases, and 8 bases stayed unmatched. The CDR3 sequence is 16 residues long. Germline CDR1 and CDR2: SGHNT and YYREEE (reference sequence). The full variable domain, with the rest looked up from reference TRBV5-4 and TRBJ2-3, is ETGVTQSPTHLIKTRGQQVTLRCSSQSGHNTVSWYQQALGQGPQFIFQYYREEENGRGNFPPRFSGLQFPNYSSELNVNALELDDSALYLCASSLDAGVIADTQYFGPGTRLTVL.

This chain links TRBV20-1 with TRBJ1-6; 8 nucleotides agree with TRBD1. Losses at the gene ends were 3 bases for V and 3 bases for J; bases not matched to a gene: 10. Germline V gene sequence: CDR1 DFQATT, CDR2 SNEGSKA (reference sequence). This CDR3 has 17 residues. This CDR3 is CSASSSRTGNYNSPLHF. The DNA of the CDR3 is TGCAGTGCTAGTTCCTCGAGGACAGGGAACTATAATTCACCCCTCCACTTT.

This chain links TRBV30 with TRBJ2-5, with D possibly being TRBD2 (5 bases). CDR3 length: 15 residues. Germline CDR1 reads GTSNPN; CDR2 reads SVGIG (reference sequence). V dropped 3 bases and J dropped 2 bases, with 16 bases sitting between them. The chain's CDR3 is CAWSPASSFQETQYF. CDR3 bases: TGTGCCTGGAGCCCTGCCTCTAGCTTTCAAGAGACCCAGTACTTC.

This chain links TRBV24-1 with TRBJ1-1; D is unresolved. Per germline, CDR1 KGHDR and CDR2 SFDVKD. The CDR3 sequence is 13 residues long. The germline V and J ends were trimmed by 12 bases and 1 base, with 14 bases remaining between them. The CDR3 here is CAAGKVSNTEAFF. CDR3 nucleotide sequence: TGTGCCGCGGGGAAAGTTTCGAACACTGAAGCTTTCTTT.

The chain recombines TRBV19 with TRBJ1-2; 7 bases map to TRBD1. The V gene end was trimmed by 9 bases and the J gene end by 4 bases; junction bases not matched to a gene: 8. Per the germline V gene, CDR1 is LNHDA and CDR2 is SQIVND (reference sequence). The CDR3 totals 13 residues. DNA for the CDR3: TGTGCCAGCTTATCCCGGGACAGCTATGGCTACACCTTC. Translated: CASLSRDSYGYTF.

A single count supports this clone. This sequence joins TRBV11-2 and TRBJ1-6; D gene ambiguous. The V end was cut by 5 bases, the J end by 0 bases, with 11 bases between. The V gene's germline CDR1 is SGHAT and CDR2 FQNNGV. The CDR3 is 16 residues long. The CDR3 sequence: CASSPYLSSYNSPLHF. The CDR3 bases are TGTGCCAGCAGCCCGTACCTAAGCTCCTATAATTCACCCCTCCACTTT.

The chain carries TRBV11-2 and TRBJ1-6, with D hard to call. The V end lost 5 bases, the J end lost 10 bases, and 15 bases lay between the germline ends. This CDR3 has 14 residues. CDR1 SGHAT and CDR2 FQNNGV come from the germline V gene. Written as DNA, the CDR3 is TGTGCCAGCAGCCCCTCGGGAGGCGGATCACCCCTCCACTTT. It encodes CASSPSGGGSPLHF.

The genes are TRBV5-1 and TRBJ1-1; 7 nucleotides line up with TRBD1. CDR3 length: 14 residues. Trimming took 4 bases from V and 6 from J; bases not matched to a gene: 9. Germline V lookup: CDR1 SGHRS, CDR2 YFSETQ. DNA for the CDR3: TGCGCCAGCAGCGCGATGACAGGGCCCGCTGAAGCTTTCTTT. It codes for CASSAMTGPAEAFF.

This chain uses TRBV19 with TRBJ1-4; a possible D gene is TRBD1 (6 bases). The CDR3 has 14 amino acids. Trimming pared 9 bases from V and 3 bases from J, leaving 14 bases between. The germline gives CDR1 LNHDA, CDR2 SQIVND (reference sequence). CDR3 in amino acids: CASSRGTANEKLFF. The CDR3 bases are TGTGCCAGCTCGAGGGGGACGGCTAATGAAAAACTGTTTTTT.

Only one count was recorded for this clone. The J gene is TRBJ1-3, the V gene TRBV12-3 or TRBV12-4; D is uncertain. V lost 0 bases and J lost 4, with 4 bases in between. CDR3 length equals 13 residues. This chain's CDR3 is CASSLASGNTIYF. CDR3 DNA: TGTGCCAGCAGTTTAGCGTCAGGAAACACCATATATTTT.

The chain uses TRBV4-3 and TRBJ1-5, with D unclear. Germline V CDR1 and CDR2: LGHNA, YSLEER. There are 15 residues in the CDR3. With 0 bases removed from V and 3 bases from J, the gap between germline ends came to 9 bases. CDR3 protein: CASSQDRGVNQPQHF. CDR3 nucleotide sequence: TGCGCCAGCAGCCAAGATCGGGGAGTCAATCAGCCCCAGCATTTT.

The chain recombines TRBV5-6 with TRBJ2-4; D might be TRBD1 (5 bases). Germline CDR1 reads SGHDT; CDR2 reads YYEEEE. The length of the CDR3 is 15 residues. Trimming pared 6 bases from V and 3 bases from J, leaving 16 bases between. CDR3 sequence: CASTRAATGKNIQYF. The CDR3 DNA reads TGTGCCAGCACCAGGGCCGCCACGGGCAAAAACATTCAGTACTTC. The full variable domain, with the rest looked up from reference TRBV5-6 and TRBJ2-4, is DAGVTQSPTHLIKTRGQQVTLRCSPKSGHDTVSWYQQALGQGPQFIFQYYEEEERQRGNFPDRFSGHQFPNYSSELNVNALLLGDSALYLCASTRAATGKNIQYFGAGTRLSVL.

This chain joins TRBV7-6 and TRBJ2-1; 9 nucleotides agree with TRBD2. Germline loops: CDR1 SGHVS, CDR2 FNYEAQ. Unmatched junction bases numbered 6, after V lost 5 bases and J lost 4 bases. There are 15 residues in the CDR3. In DNA form, the CDR3 reads TGTGCCAGCAGCGTAGGAGCGGGGGGTTACAATGAGCAGTTCTTC. It yields the protein CASSVGAGGYNEQFF. Drawing the rest from reference TRBV7-6 and TRBJ2-1, the complete variable domain is GAGVSQSPRYKVTKRGQDVALRCDPISGHVSLYWYRQALGQGPEFLTYFNYEAQQDKSGLPNDRFSAERPEGSISTLTIQRTEQRDSAMYRCASSVGAGGYNEQFFGPGTRLTVL.

CDR3 sequence: CASREGNQVNEKLFF. Here the CDR3 DNA reads TGTGCCAGCAGGGAGGGGAACCAGGTTAATGAAAAACTGTTTTTT. The chain recombines TRBV5-5 with TRBJ1-4, with D perhaps matching TRBD1 (5 bases). CDR3 length: 15 amino acids. V shed 5 bases and J shed 4 bases, with 15 bases lying between them. CDR1 SGHKS and CDR2 YYEKEE come from the germline V gene (reference sequence).

This chain joins TRBV19 and TRBJ1-2; no clear D. This CDR3 spans 13 amino acids. The germline V gene has CDR1 LNHDA and CDR2 SQIVND (reference sequence). The germline V and J ends were trimmed by 2 bases and 7 bases, with 11 bases remaining between them. The CDR3 DNA reads TGTGCCAGTAGTATAAATGGAGCGGCTGGCTACACCTTC. Translated, it gives CASSINGAAGYTF.

The V and J genes are TRBV18 and TRBJ1-6; D might be TRBD1 (6 bases). The CDR3 has 16 amino acids. The germline V gene encodes CDR1 KGHSH and CDR2 LQKENI. V was trimmed by 4 bases and J by 5 bases, leaving 15 bases between them. CDR3 residues: CASSQGHQSDNSPLHF. Written as DNA, the CDR3 is TGTGCCAGCTCACAGGGACACCAATCGGATAATTCACCCCTCCACTTT.

This clone was picked up one time. V gene TRBV5-1 combines with J gene TRBJ2-2; D not resolved. This CDR3 is 12 amino acids long. The V gene lost 4 bases and the J gene lost 8 bases, with 9 bases spanning the gap. Germline V gene sequence: CDR1 SGHRS, CDR2 YFSETQ. CDR3 coding DNA: TGCGCCAGCAGCGCCAGGCCTGGGGAGCTGTTTTTT. The encoded protein is CASSARPGELFF.

This clone has a handful of counts. The chain recombines TRBV20-1 with TRBJ2-2; 9 nucleotides line up with TRBD2. J was trimmed by 7 bases and V by 3 bases; bases with no gene match: 6. Germline assignment: CDR1 DFQATT and CDR2 SNEGSKA (reference sequence). This CDR3 has 14 amino acids. The CDR3 region has the DNA TGCAGTGCTAGTGGGCGGGGGGGGCACGGGGAGCTGTTTTTT. It codes for CSASGRGGHGELFF.

This rearrangement joins TRBV7-2 to TRBJ2-3; 9 bases align to TRBD1. V dropped 3 bases and J dropped 2; count of bases not matched to a gene: 6. Germline CDR1 is SGHTA and CDR2 is FQGNSA. This CDR3 comprises 16 residues. CDR3 residues: CASSFSTGGPTDTQYF. The CDR3 DNA reads TGTGCCAGCAGCTTCTCGACAGGGGGGCCCACAGATACGCAGTATTTT.

Details on this clone: One end of the junction does not line up with germline, which may come from a read error. The chain recombines TRBV4-2 with TRBJ2-2, with a weak D call TRBD1 (5 bases). The CDR3 contains 15 residues. Per germline, CDR1 LGHNA and CDR2 YNFKEQ. In DNA, the CDR3 is TGTGCCAGCAGCCAAGCTAAGGGGAACAGCGGGGAGCTGTTTTTT. Translated: CASSQAKGNSGELFF.

The V call is TRBV29-1, the J call TRBJ2-3, with a tentative D call TRBD2 (5 bases). The length of the CDR3 is 12 residues. CDR1 and CDR2 from the germline V gene are SQVTM and ANQGSEA. V lost 4 bases and J lost 4, with 9 bases in between. The CDR3 DNA reads as TGCAGCGTTGCCGACGGGGCAGATACGCAGTATTTT. This sequence encodes CSVADGADTQYF.

The rearrangement uses TRBV4-2 and TRBJ2-7; maybe TRBD2 (5 bases). V was shortened by 0 bases and J by 3 bases, with 9 bases between the two germline ends. Germline V gene sequence: CDR1 LGHNA, CDR2 YNFKEQ. This CDR3 comprises 14 residues. The chain's CDR3 is CASSQDQRSYEQYF. The DNA for the CDR3 is TGTGCCAGCAGCCAAGATCAGCGGAGCTACGAGCAGTACTTC.

The V call is TRBV27, the J call TRBJ1-6, with a tentative D call TRBD1 (5 bases). Trimming removed 0 bases from V and 9 bases from J, with 12 bases in between. The CDR3 sequence is 15 residues long. Germline assignment: CDR1 MNHEY and CDR2 SMNVEV (reference sequence). The CDR3 spells CASSLSQGLGSPLHF. The CDR3 DNA reads TGTGCCAGCAGTTTATCGCAGGGTTTGGGTTCACCCCTCCACTTT.

This clone was seen once. The chain recombines TRBV27 with TRBJ1-5; D unresolved. Germline assignment: CDR1 MNHEY and CDR2 SMNVEV (reference sequence). The V end lost 6 bases, the J end lost 5 bases, and 14 bases lay between the germline ends. The CDR3 consists of 14 residues. CDR3 sequence reads: CASSPNGVHQPQHF. CDR3 DNA: TGTGCCAGCAGCCCTAACGGGGTTCATCAGCCCCAGCATTTT.

This chain links TRBV4-1 with TRBJ1-3; D is perhaps TRBD1 (5 bases). Germline CDR1 and CDR2: MGHRA and YSYEKL. The V end lost 5 bases, the J end lost 5 bases, and 19 bases lay between the germline ends. This CDR3 is built from 16 residues. The CDR3, as DNA: TGCGCCAGCAGCTACAAGGCCGAGGGACTTAGAAACACCATATATTTT. This translates into CASSYKAEGLRNTIYF.

A single count supports this clone. The chain recombines TRBV19 with TRBJ1-1; 7 bases match TRBD1. This CDR3 comprises 15 residues. The germline gives CDR1 LNHDA, CDR2 SQIVND (reference sequence). Losses at the gene ends were 3 bases for V and 1 base for J; bases not matched to a gene: 5. The CDR3 sequence is CASSIKGAGNTEAFF. The CDR3 DNA follows: TGTGCCAGTAGTATTAAGGGGGCAGGGAACACTGAAGCTTTCTTT.

The chain links TRBV9 to TRBJ2-5; D may be TRBD2 (6 bases). The CDR3 covers 14 residues. With 2 bases removed from V and 5 bases from J, the gap between germline ends came to 13 bases. Germline V gene lookup returns CDR1 SGDLS and CDR2 YYNGEE. Here the CDR3 reads CASSVGGADETQYF. The DNA for the CDR3 is TGTGCCAGCAGCGTCGGGGGAGCGGACGAGACCCAGTACTTC. The entire variable domain, with the rest obtained from reference TRBV9 and TRBJ2-5, is as follows: DSGVTQTPKHLITATGQRVTLRCSPRSGDLSVYWYQQSLDQGLQFLIQYYNGEERAKGNILERFSAQQFPDLHSELNLSSLELGDSALYFCASSVGGADETQYFGPGTRLLVL.